These 32 T cell receptor beta chains were all obtained from the same sample, sequenced in a study of naive CD8 T cells in extremely preterm neonates. Study-level results: Preterm infants showed shorter CDR3s, fewer N additions and less trimming than older groups.

Which antigens these TCRs recognize remains unknown. Preterm samples came from extremely preterm deliveries at 23-27 weeks. This table comes from immunoSEQ multiplex PCR, and its TCRdb copy is limited to in-frame clones, with some not included. The repertoire holds tens of thousands of clones, with about 91% as singletons. The sample comprised naive CD8+ T cells from cord blood. The receptors were sampled from a boy who was born preterm.

The J gene is TRBJ2-5, the V gene TRBV21-1; the table names TRBD2, a call not compared with the DNA. TRBV21-1 is recorded as a pseudogene. This CDR3 region has 15 residues. In DNA, the CDR3 is TGTGCCAGCAGCAATGCTCGGGACTTTCAAGAGACCCAGTACTTC. It codes for CASSNARDFQETQYF.

The gene calls are TRBV27 and TRBJ2-7; perhaps TRBD1 as D (6 bases). Germline CDR1 MNHEY, CDR2 SMNVEV (reference sequence). CDR3 size: 15 residues. Trimming shortened V by 2 bases and J by 2 bases, and 13 bases separated the two germline ends. The DNA for the CDR3 is TGTGCCAGCAGTTTAAGGGCCGGGACAACCTACGAGCAGTACTTC. This encodes CASSLRAGTTYEQYF.

The chain recombines TRBV4-3 with TRBJ2-7; 8 bases fit TRBD2. This CDR3 comprises 13 residues. Germline CDR1 and CDR2: LGHNA and YSLEER. The J segment lost 2 bases and the V segment lost 4 bases, leaving 1 base of the junction unmatched. CDR3 in DNA: TGCGCCAGCAGCCCGGGACTAGCCTACGAGCAGTACTTC. It yields the protein CASSPGLAYEQYF.

The chain joins TRBV19 to TRBJ2-1; 8 bases fit TRBD2. This CDR3 contains 17 residues. V lost 1 base and J lost 1; bases outside the gene matches: 6. The germline gives CDR1 LNHDA, CDR2 SQIVND (reference sequence). The CDR3 nucleotides read TGTGCCAGTAGTATAGCGGGGGGGCGCTTGTCCTACAATGAGCAGTTCTTC. This gives the protein CASSIAGGRLSYNEQFF.

The CDR3 DNA is TGTGCCAGCAGTTTACTAGCGGGGGCAGATACGCAGTATTTT. It is translated as CASSLLAGADTQYF. This sequence joins TRBV27 and TRBJ2-3; 10 bases fit TRBD2. Germline V gene lookup returns CDR1 MNHEY and CDR2 SMNVEV (reference sequence). J gave up 4 bases and V 2 bases, and 0 bases lay outside the gene matches. CDR3 length: 14 amino acids.

This clone was recorded a few times. The genes are TRBV27 and TRBJ1-3; D is possibly TRBD1 (5 bases). Between the trimmed V and J ends, which lost 2 bases and 3 bases, there was a span of 5 bases. Germline V lookup: CDR1 MNHEY, CDR2 SMNVEV (reference sequence). The CDR3 is 13 residues long. In DNA form, the CDR3 reads TGTGCCAGCAGTTTACAGGGTGGAAACACCATATATTTT. It encodes CASSLQGGNTIYF.

This clone appeared a few times. The chain carries TRBV10-2 and TRBJ1-2, with D uncertain. Trimming left V 6 bases short and J 0 bases short, with 2 bases between. Germline V lookup: CDR1 WSHSY, CDR2 SAAADI. The CDR3 spans 11 residues. The CDR3 loop is CASSTNYGYTF. CDR3 DNA: TGCGCCAGCAGCACTAACTATGGCTACACCTTC.

The genes are TRBV30 and TRBJ1-2; D may be TRBD1 (5 bases). Germline assignment: CDR1 GTSNPN and CDR2 SVGIG (reference sequence). The CDR3 consists of 11 residues. The V and J ends lost 1 base and 5 bases respectively, with 5 bases between them. This CDR3 is CAWSGQYGYTF. The DNA of the CDR3 is TGTGCCTGGAGTGGACAGTATGGCTACACCTTC.

As to this clone: This may be a read error: a much more frequent sequence differs by one nucleotide. The chain is built from TRBV19 and TRBJ2-5; no firm D call. The tail of the sequence fits TRBJ2-7 better, so the J call may be wrong. Germline-derived CDR1 and CDR2 are LNHDA and SQIVND (reference sequence). CDR3 length: 13 amino acids. The CDR3: CASSIGHSYEQYF. CDR3 in DNA: TGTGCCAGTAGTATAGGACACTCCTACGAGCAGTACTTC.

This clone showed up just once. The rearrangement joins TRBV7-8 to TRBJ2-3, with 7 bases identical to TRBD2. The germline V gene encodes CDR1 SGHVS and CDR2 FQNEAQ. This CDR3 comprises 14 residues. V shed 2 bases and J 1 base; nucleotides not matched to a gene: 0. In DNA form, the CDR3 reads TGTGCCAGCAGCTTACTAGCGGGCACAGATACGCAGTATTTT. As protein: CASSLLAGTDTQYF.

This chain uses TRBV4-1 with TRBJ2-7, with D tentatively TRBD1 or TRBD2 (5 bases each). From germline, CDR1 is MGHRA and CDR2 YSYEKL. Trimming removed 2 bases from V and 7 bases from J, with 12 bases in between. The CDR3 consists of 13 residues. Here the CDR3 DNA reads TGCGCCAGCAGCCAATCTGGGACCGTTGAGCAGTACTTC. Its protein product is CASSQSGTVEQYF.

The chain uses TRBV4-1 and TRBJ1-2; D is unresolved. This CDR3 is built from 11 residues. Germline V gene sequence: CDR1 MGHRA, CDR2 YSYEKL. Trimming took off 0 bases at V and 7 bases at J, with 3 bases between the two ends. Here the CDR3 reads CASSQEGGYTF. The CDR3 DNA reads as TGCGCCAGCAGCCAAGAGGGTGGCTACACCTTC.

On this clone: The same CDR3 can be traced to other DNA sequences in this sample. The chain uses TRBV27 and TRBJ2-7; unclear D gene. The germline V and J ends were trimmed by 3 bases and 2 bases, with 8 bases remaining between them. This CDR3 has 13 residues. CDR1 MNHEY and CDR2 SMNVEV come from the germline V gene (reference sequence). The CDR3 spells CASSLGTAYEQYF. CDR3 sequence (DNA): TGTGCCAGCAGTTTGGGTACAGCCTACGAGCAGTACTTC.

As concerns this clone: This CDR3 is also generated by other DNA sequences in the sample. The J gene is TRBJ2-6, the V gene TRBV19; TRBD1 matches at 7 bases. The CDR3 is 15 amino acids. CDR1 is LNHDA and CDR2 is SQIVND in the germline V gene (reference sequence). The trim removed 5 bases at V and 3 bases at J, leaving 4 bases unmatched. For the CDR3, the DNA is TGTGCCAGTAGTCCTAGACAGGGTGGGGCCAACGTCCTGACTTTC. Protein sequence: CASSPRQGGANVLTF.

The chain couples TRBV9 to TRBJ2-1, with 10 bases matching TRBD2. V was clipped by 1 base and J by 4 bases; unmatched bases: 5. Germline assignment: CDR1 SGDLS and CDR2 YYNGEE. The CDR3 contains 16 residues. In nucleotides, the CDR3 is TGTGCCAGCAGCGTATTTAGCGGGGGGTTTTACAATGAGCAGTTCTTC. Translating it yields CASSVFSGGFYNEQFF. Full variable domain (remainder filled in from reference TRBV9 and TRBJ2-1): DSGVTQTPKHLITATGQRVTLRCSPRSGDLSVYWYQQSLDQGLQFLIQYYNGEERAKGNILERFSAQQFPDLHSELNLSSLELGDSALYFCASSVFSGGFYNEQFFGPGTRLTVL.

The chain carries TRBV29-1 and TRBJ1-2; 8 nucleotides match TRBD1. Germline V gene sequence: CDR1 SQVTM, CDR2 ANQGSEA. The CDR3 totals 12 residues. J lost 7 bases, V lost 4 bases, and 5 bases had no gene match. CDR3 in amino acids: CSVVPGGAGYTF. As DNA, the CDR3 is TGCAGCGTTGTTCCAGGGGGCGCTGGCTACACCTTC.

The chain carries TRBV18 and TRBJ2-1, with 10 bases aligning to TRBD2. The CDR3 length is 15 residues. V lost 2 bases and J lost 7; bases outside the gene matches: 5. Germline V gene data show CDR1 as KGHSH and CDR2 as LQKENI. CDR3 loop: CASSPSGGALNEQFF. DNA for the CDR3: TGTGCCAGCTCACCAAGCGGGGGGGCATTGAATGAGCAGTTCTTC.

This rearrangement joins TRBV10-3 to TRBJ2-7; a weak D match, TRBD1 (5 bases). Germline values: CDR1 ENHRY, CDR2 SYGVKD. The CDR3 covers 11 residues. V lost 6 bases and J lost 2, with 5 bases in between. The CDR3 loop reads CAIRDTYEQYF. The CDR3 DNA reads TGTGCCATCAGGGACACCTACGAGCAGTACTTC.

The chain has TRBV4-3 and TRBJ2-7, with D possibly matching TRBD1 (6 bases). The CDR3 consists of 13 residues. Deletions cut 4 bases from V and 0 bases from J, with 7 bases between. Germline V lookup: CDR1 LGHNA, CDR2 YSLEER. The CDR3 region is CASSPGHSYEQYF. CDR3 bases: TGCGCCAGCAGCCCGGGACACTCCTACGAGCAGTACTTC.

V usage is TRBV9 and J usage is TRBJ2-5; 10 bases match TRBD2. V shed 5 bases, J shed 4 bases, and the junction held 5 bases outside the gene matches. The CDR3 consists of 14 residues. Germline assignment: CDR1 SGDLS and CDR2 YYNGEE. DNA for the CDR3: TGTGCCAGCAGTAGCGGGGGGTCGAGAGAGACCCAGTACTTC. It encodes CASSSGGSRETQYF.

The chain carries TRBV27 and TRBJ2-1, with 9 bases lining up with TRBD2. Germline V gene sequence: CDR1 MNHEY, CDR2 SMNVEV (reference sequence). The CDR3 has 15 amino acids. Trimming took 2 bases from V and 2 from J; bases not matched to a gene: 1. CDR3 in DNA: TGTGCCAGCAGTTTAAGGACTAGCGCCTACAATGAGCAGTTCTTC. Protein: CASSLRTSAYNEQFF.

This chain uses TRBV9 with TRBJ1-3; D is ambiguous. Looked up from germline, CDR1 is SGDLS and CDR2 is YYNGEE. V gave up 3 bases and J gave up 7 bases, with 2 bases separating them. The CDR3 contains 10 residues. The CDR3 spells CASSGNTIYF. The DNA for the CDR3 is TGTGCCAGCAGCGGGAACACCATATATTTT.

The rearrangement uses TRBV5-1 and TRBJ2-2, with 8 bases identical to TRBD1. Germline lookup yields CDR1 SGHRS and CDR2 YFSETQ. The V segment lost 2 bases and the J segment 0 bases; nucleotides outside the gene matches: 0. The CDR3 has 15 residues. CDR3 DNA: TGCGCCAGCAGCTTACAGGGGGCGAACACCGGGGAGCTGTTTTTT. Protein product: CASSLQGANTGELFF.

The chain uses TRBV27 and TRBJ1-6, with D hard to call. The V gene's germline CDR1 is MNHEY and CDR2 SMNVEV (reference sequence). V was shortened by 0 bases and J by 0 bases, with 9 bases between the two germline ends. The CDR3 is 17 amino acids. CDR3 DNA sequence: TGTGCCAGCAGTTTATCGCCACGACACTCCTATAATTCACCCCTCCACTTT. This codes for CASSLSPRHSYNSPLHF.

The CDR3 DNA reads TGTGCCATCAGTGGGGGACAGGGGGGTAATTCACCCCTCCACTTT. This gives the protein CAISGGQGGNSPLHF. The genes are TRBV10-3 and TRBJ1-6; 11 bases match TRBD1. The V gene end was trimmed by 4 bases and the J gene end by 6 bases; junction bases not matched to a gene: 2. Germline values: CDR1 ENHRY, CDR2 SYGVKD. The CDR3 extends over 15 amino acids.

The CDR3 DNA sequence: TGTGCCAGCAGCTTAACAGGGGGCACAGATACGCAGTATTTT. Translated, it gives CASSLTGGTDTQYF. V is TRBV11-2 and J is TRBJ2-3; 7 nucleotides agree with TRBD1. The CDR3 consists of 14 residues. The germline gives CDR1 SGHAT, CDR2 FQNNGV. J lost 1 base, V lost 2 bases, and 0 bases had no gene match.

The J gene is TRBJ1-4, the V gene TRBV4-2; no clear D. The germline gives CDR1 LGHNA, CDR2 YNFKEQ. Trimming removed 0 bases from V and 7 bases from J, with 3 bases in between. The CDR3 has 12 amino acids. The CDR3 DNA follows: TGTGCCAGCAGCCAAGATCTTGAAAAACTGTTTTTT. Amino acid sequence: CASSQDLEKLFF.

The chain joins TRBV19 to TRBJ2-1, with 11 nucleotides matching TRBD2. Per germline, CDR1 LNHDA and CDR2 SQIVND (reference sequence). Unmatched junction bases numbered 6, after V lost 6 bases and J lost 8 bases. This CDR3 is built from 14 residues. The CDR3 region is CASSASGGPYEQFF. In DNA, the CDR3 is TGTGCCAGTAGCGCTAGCGGGGGGCCCTATGAGCAGTTCTTC. The full variable domain, rest sourced from reference TRBV19 and TRBJ2-1, is DGGITQSPKYLFRKEGQNVTLSCEQNLNHDAMYWYRQDPGQGLRLIYYSQIVNDFQKGDIAEGYSVSREKKESFPLTVTSAQKNPTAFYLCASSASGGPYEQFFGPGTRLTVL.

The V call is TRBV4-1, the J call TRBJ2-3, with 10 bases fitting TRBD2. The CDR3 totals 15 residues. Unmatched junction bases numbered 6, after V lost 4 bases and J lost 5 bases. Germline loops: CDR1 MGHRA, CDR2 YSYEKL. CDR3: CASSPTSGVRDTQYF. For the CDR3, the DNA is TGCGCCAGCAGCCCCACTAGCGGGGTTAGAGATACGCAGTATTTT.

This clone was recorded once. The chain employs TRBV10-3 and TRBJ2-3, with 8 bases matching TRBD1. The germline gives CDR1 ENHRY, CDR2 SYGVKD. The CDR3 loop spans 13 amino acids. The V segment lost 3 bases and the J segment 4 bases; nucleotides outside the gene matches: 0. CDR3 DNA sequence: TGTGCCATCAGTGACAGGGGGCCAGATACGCAGTATTTT. Its protein product is CAISDRGPDTQYF.

The chain uses TRBV27 and TRBJ1-1; weak D call: TRBD1 (5 bases). The germline V gene encodes CDR1 MNHEY and CDR2 SMNVEV (reference sequence). The CDR3 length is 13 residues. The V end lost 7 bases, the J end lost 4 bases, and 13 bases lay between the germline ends. CDR3 region: CASTKRGGTEAFF. The DNA for the CDR3 is TGTGCCAGCACTAAACGGGGGGGCACTGAAGCTTTCTTT.

This clone was picked up one time. The chain couples TRBV7-2 to TRBJ2-7; D assignment may be TRBD1 or TRBD2 (5 bases each). Germline V gene lookup returns CDR1 SGHTA and CDR2 FQGNSA. This CDR3 is built from 15 residues. Trimming pared 0 bases from V and 1 base from J, leaving 10 bases between. The CDR3 nucleotides are TGTGCCAGCAGCTTAGCGCCGGGACGATCCTACGAGCAGTACTTC. Translating it yields CASSLAPGRSYEQYF.